This T cell receptor beta chain was profiled in a study of tumor T cells in aggressive B-cell lymphoma. Only in-frame clones appear in the TCRdb table, and some are missing; sequencing was by immunoSEQ multiplex PCR. The data show 5,500 to 7,500 clones, with approximately 86% seen just once and 3% to 3.5% held by the top ten. The germline V and J ends were trimmed by 6 bases and 0 bases, with 14 bases remaining between them. This CDR3 is built from 15 residues. Germline values: CDR1 SGHTA, CDR2 FQGNSA. Sequencing used tumor tissue. The TCR was taken from an adult with diffuse large B cell lymphoma. Some clones in this sample may be carry-over from other donors' samples. V gene TRBV7-2 combines with J gene TRBJ1-1; D perhaps matches TRBD1 (5 bases). In DNA, the CDR3 is TGTGCCAGCAGATCCAGAGGGGAGGTGAACACTGAAGCTTTCTTT. It codes for CASRSRGEVNTEAFF.